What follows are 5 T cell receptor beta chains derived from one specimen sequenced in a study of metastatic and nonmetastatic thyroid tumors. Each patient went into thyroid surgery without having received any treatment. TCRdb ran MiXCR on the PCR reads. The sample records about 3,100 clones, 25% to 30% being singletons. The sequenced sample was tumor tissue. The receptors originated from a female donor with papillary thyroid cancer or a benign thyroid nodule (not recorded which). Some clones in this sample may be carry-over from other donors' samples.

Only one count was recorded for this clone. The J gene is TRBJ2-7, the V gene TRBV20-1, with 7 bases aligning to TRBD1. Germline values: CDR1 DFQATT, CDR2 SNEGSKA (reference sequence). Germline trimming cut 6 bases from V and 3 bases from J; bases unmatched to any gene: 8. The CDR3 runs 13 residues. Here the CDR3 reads CSAKGDRDYEQYF. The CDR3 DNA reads TGCAGTGCCAAGGGAGACAGGGACTACGAGCAGTACTTC.

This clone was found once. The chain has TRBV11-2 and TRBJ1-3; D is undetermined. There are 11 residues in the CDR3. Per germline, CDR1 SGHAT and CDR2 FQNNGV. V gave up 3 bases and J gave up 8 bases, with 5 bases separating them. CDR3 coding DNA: TGTGCCAGCAGCTTGAAGGACACCATATATTTT. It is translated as CASSLKDTIYF.

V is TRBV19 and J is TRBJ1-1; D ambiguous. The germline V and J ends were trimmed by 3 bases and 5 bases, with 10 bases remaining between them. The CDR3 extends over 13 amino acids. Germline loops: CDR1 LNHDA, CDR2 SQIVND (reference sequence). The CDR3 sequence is CASSIPWETEAFF. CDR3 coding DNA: TGTGCCAGTAGTATTCCATGGGAAACTGAAGCTTTCTTT. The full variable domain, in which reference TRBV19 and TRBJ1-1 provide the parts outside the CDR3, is DGGITQSPKYLFRKEGQNVTLSCEQNLNHDAMYWYRQDPGQGLRLIYYSQIVNDFQKGDIAEGYSVSREKKESFPLTVTSAQKNPTAFYLCASSIPWETEAFFGQGTRLTVV.

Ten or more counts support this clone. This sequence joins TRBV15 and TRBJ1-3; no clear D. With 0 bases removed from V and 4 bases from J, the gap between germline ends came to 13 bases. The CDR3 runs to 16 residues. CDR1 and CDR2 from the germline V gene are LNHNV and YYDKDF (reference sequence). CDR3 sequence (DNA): TGTGCCACCAGCAGAGATACCGACTCGGAAGGAAACACCATATATTTT. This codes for CATSRDTDSEGNTIYF.

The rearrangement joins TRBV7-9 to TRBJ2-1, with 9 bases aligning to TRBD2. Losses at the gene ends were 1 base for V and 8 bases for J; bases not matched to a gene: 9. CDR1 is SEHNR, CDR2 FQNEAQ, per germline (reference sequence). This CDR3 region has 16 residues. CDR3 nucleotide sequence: TGTGCCAGCAGCTTAGGGATAGCGGGGGACCTAGATGAGCAGTTCTTC. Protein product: CASSLGIAGDLDEQFF.